The sequence of this T cell receptor (beta chain) was determined in a study of blood T cell repertoires in COVID-19. Whole-study context: COVID-19 samples from acute and convalescent phases originated in the United States, Italy and Spain. From T cells, B-cell-depleted T cells, or PBMCs came the material, which was cDNA or gDNA.

The CDR3 runs to 15 residues. V dropped 4 bases and J dropped 2; count of bases not matched to a gene: 5. From germline, CDR1 is SGHRS and CDR2 YFSETQ. In the original analysis: Cell counts per sample came from amplifying reference gene primers. The protocol was immunoSEQ multiplex PCR, while the TCRdb copy is restricted to in-frame clones and leaves out a portion. D and trimming were read from the DNA, whereas the V and J calls and clone size are those reported in that table. Of about 81,000 clones listed, 90% to 95% are singletons. The rearrangement joins TRBV5-1 to TRBJ1-4, with TRBD1 matching 7 bases. Material for sequencing was peripheral blood. The sequence was obtained from a human donor with active COVID-19. The donor label of this sample is uncertain. CDR3 region: CASSLGGITNEKLFF. CDR3 DNA: TGCGCCAGCAGCCTAGGGGGCATTACTAATGAAAAACTGTTTTTT.